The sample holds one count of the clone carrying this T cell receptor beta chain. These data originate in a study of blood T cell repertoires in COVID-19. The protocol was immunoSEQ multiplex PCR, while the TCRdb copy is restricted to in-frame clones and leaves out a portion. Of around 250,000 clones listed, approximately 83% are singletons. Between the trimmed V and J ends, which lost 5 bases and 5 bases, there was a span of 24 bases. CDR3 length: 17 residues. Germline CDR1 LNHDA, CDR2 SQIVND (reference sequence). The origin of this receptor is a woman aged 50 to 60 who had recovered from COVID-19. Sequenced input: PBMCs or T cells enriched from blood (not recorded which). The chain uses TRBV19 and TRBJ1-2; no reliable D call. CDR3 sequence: CASSAVSDSLPSYGYTF. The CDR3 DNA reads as TGTGCCAGTAGTGCTGTCTCAGACTCGCTCCCCTCATATGGCTACACCTTC.